A selection of T cell receptor beta chains follows, all from one sample in a study of shared clonotypes between healthy human individuals. The repertoire was sequenced with immunoSEQ multiplex PCR; TCRdb's copy has only in-frame clones and lacks some. The sample holds around 650,000 clones; approximately 96% are singletons and the top ten take 0.11%. The sample comprised naive CD8+ T cells sorted from blood. All receptors derive from a woman aged 25 to 39 in good health. Each CDR3 is given with its conserved first and last residue. A D gene is named only where the DNA matches it firmly. The size entry is marked missing in some rows and otherwise reads once, few, many or a size class.

TRBJ2-2 TRBD1 TRBV28 - CASSLTGDHGELFF TGTGCCAGCAGTTTGACAGGGGATCACGGGGAGCTGTTTTTT
TRBJ1-1 - TRBV25-1 - CASSIGTMLNTEAFF TGTGCCAGCAGTATAGGAACGATGTTGAACACTGAAGCTTTCTTT
TRBJ2-1 - TRBV5-8 - CASSLSGDSSYNEQFF TGTGCCAGCAGCTTGTCGGGGGACAGCTCCTACAATGAGCAGTTCTTC
TRBJ2-1 TRBD2 TRBV4-1 - CASSNDGLADNEQFF TGCGCCAGCAGCAATGACGGACTAGCGGACAATGAGCAGTTCTTC
TRBJ2-7 - TRBV27 - CASSETQGKETYEQYF TGTGCCAGCAGCGAAACGCAGGGGAAAGAAACCTACGAGCAGTACTTC
TRBJ2-5 - TRBV28 - CASSLASTSPQYF TGTGCCAGCAGTTTAGCGAGCACTAGTCCCCAGTACTTC
TRBJ2-1 - TRBV5-6 - CASSLGPSYNEQFF TGTGCCAGCAGCTTGGGCCCCTCCTACAATGAGCAGTTCTTC
TRBJ2-1 TRBD2 TRBV5-1 - CASSLGLAGGLNEQFF TGCGCCAGCAGCTTGGGACTAGCGGGAGGGCTCAATGAGCAGTTCTTC
TRBJ2-1 - TRBV19 once CASSGDFFSNNEQFF TGTGCCAGTAGTGGGGACTTCTTCTCTAACAATGAGCAGTTCTTC
TRBJ1-2 TRBD1 TRBV9 once CASSVHPGQGADGYTF TGTGCCAGCAGCGTACACCCGGGACAGGGGGCAGATGGCTACACCTTC
TRBJ2-2 - TRBV11-2 - CASSLENTGELFF TGTGCCAGCAGCTTAGAAAACACCGGGGAGCTGTTTTTT
TRBJ2-1 TRBD2 TRBV27 - CASSLGREGPYNEQFF TGTGCCAGCAGTTTAGGGCGGGAGGGCCCCTACAATGAGCAGTTCTTC
TRBJ1-2 - TRBV15 - CATSRVPGTLVFYGYTF TGTGCCACCAGCAGAGTTCCCGGGACCCTAGTCTTCTATGGCTACACCTTC
TRBJ2-7 - TRBV27 once CASSLGLRSRDEQYF TGTGCCAGCAGTCTAGGACTCCGGTCCCGAGACGAGCAGTACTTC
TRBJ1-5 - TRBV28 - CASSQRKGAYSNQPQHF TGTGCCAGCAGCCAAAGAAAAGGGGCTTATAGCAATCAGCCCCAGCATTTT
TRBJ1-4 - TRBV28 - CASSLRTAGEKLFF TGTGCCAGCAGTTTAAGGACAGCGGGAGAAAAACTGTTTTTT
TRBJ2-7 TRBD1 TRBV11-2 once CASSLPNLGQGRGEQYF TGTGCCAGCAGCTTACCCAACCTGGGACAGGGGAGGGGGGAGCAGTACTTC
TRBJ2-7 TRBD2 TRBV7-6 - CASSGGWEGYEQYF TGTGCCAGCAGCGGCGGCTGGGAGGGCTACGAGCAGTACTTC
TRBJ2-1 - TRBV7-6 - CASSFNLRAPKNEQFF TGTGCCAGCAGCTTTAACCTCCGGGCCCCTAAAAATGAGCAGTTCTTC
TRBJ2-5 TRBD2 TRBV2 - CASSELFSGEEQETQYF TGTGCCAGCAGTGAATTGTTTAGCGGGGAAGAGCAAGAGACCCAGTACTTC
TRBJ2-7 TRBD2 TRBV28 - CASSLGSELAGLLPAYEQYF TGTGCCAGCAGTTTAGGGTCTGAGCTAGCGGGCCTACTACCCGCCTACGAGCAGTACTTC
TRBJ1-2 - TRBV13 - CASSPRGGIVGYTF TGTGCCAGCAGCCCAAGGGGGGGAATCGTGGGCTACACCTTC
TRBJ1-4 - TRBV27 - CASSLRGINEKLFF TGTGCCAGCAGTTTACGGGGGATTAATGAAAAACTGTTTTTT
TRBJ2-7 - TRBV5-6 - CASSLGGYEQYF TGTGCCAGCAGCTTGGGTGGTTACGAGCAGTACTTC
TRBJ2-7 TRBD2 TRBV7-8 - CASSLVSGRDYEQYF TGTGCCAGCAGCTTAGTTAGCGGGAGGGATTACGAGCAGTACTTC
TRBJ2-5 TRBD2 TRBV4-1 - CASSQSRGLAEQETQYF TGCGCCAGCAGCCAATCAAGGGGACTAGCGGAACAAGAGACCCAGTACTTC
TRBJ2-7 - TRBV10-3 - CAISEPESGGYEQYF TGTGCCATCAGTGAGCCGGAATCTGGGGGCTACGAGCAGTACTTC
TRBJ2-7 - TRBV2 - CASSNDWRSYEQYF TGTGCCAGCAGTAATGACTGGCGGTCCTACGAGCAGTACTTC